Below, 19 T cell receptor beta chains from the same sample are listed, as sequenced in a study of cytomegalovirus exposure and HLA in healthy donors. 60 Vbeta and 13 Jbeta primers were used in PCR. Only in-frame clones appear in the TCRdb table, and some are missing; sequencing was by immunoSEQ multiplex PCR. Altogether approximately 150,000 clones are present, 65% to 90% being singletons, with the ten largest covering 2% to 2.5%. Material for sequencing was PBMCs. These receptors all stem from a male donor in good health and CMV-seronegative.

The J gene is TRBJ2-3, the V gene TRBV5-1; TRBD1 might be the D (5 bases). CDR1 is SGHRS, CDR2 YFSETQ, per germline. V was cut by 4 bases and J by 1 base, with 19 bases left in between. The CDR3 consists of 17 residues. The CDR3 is CASSRRPQAGRTDTQYF. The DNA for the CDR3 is TGCGCCAGCAGCCGGCGGCCCCAGGCAGGGCGCACAGATACGCAGTATTTT.

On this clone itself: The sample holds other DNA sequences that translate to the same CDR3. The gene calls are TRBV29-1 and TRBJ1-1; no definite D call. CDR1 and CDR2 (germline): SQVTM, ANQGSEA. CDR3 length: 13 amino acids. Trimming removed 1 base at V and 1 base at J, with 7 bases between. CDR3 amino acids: CSVEGQENTEAFF. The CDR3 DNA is TGCAGCGTTGAAGGTCAGGAGAACACTGAAGCTTTCTTT.

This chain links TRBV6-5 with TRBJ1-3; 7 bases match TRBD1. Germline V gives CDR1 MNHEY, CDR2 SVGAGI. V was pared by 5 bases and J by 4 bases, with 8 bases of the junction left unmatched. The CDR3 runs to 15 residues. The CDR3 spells CASSRGTDKGNTIYF. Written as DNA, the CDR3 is TGTGCCAGCAGTCGCGGGACAGATAAAGGAAACACCATATATTTT.

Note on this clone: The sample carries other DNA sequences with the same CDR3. The CDR3 protein is CASSPDRGVGYTF. The DNA of the CDR3 is TGTGCCAGCAGCCCTGACAGGGGGGTTGGCTACACCTTC. The genes are TRBV9 and TRBJ1-2; 9 positions match TRBD1. The junction had 5 bases not matched to a gene; V was cut back by 4 bases and J by 7 bases. The V gene's germline CDR1 is SGDLS and CDR2 YYNGEE. The CDR3 runs to 13 residues. The complete variable domain, with remaining parts taken from reference TRBV9 and TRBJ1-2, reads DSGVTQTPKHLITATGQRVTLRCSPRSGDLSVYWYQQSLDQGLQFLIQYYNGEERAKGNILERFSAQQFPDLHSELNLSSLELGDSALYFCASSPDRGVGYTFGSGTRLTVV.

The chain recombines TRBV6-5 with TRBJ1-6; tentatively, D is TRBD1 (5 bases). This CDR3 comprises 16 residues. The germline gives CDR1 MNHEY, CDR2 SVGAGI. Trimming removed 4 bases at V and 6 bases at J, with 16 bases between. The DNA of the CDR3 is TGTGCCAGCAGTTCATCCCAGGGCCATGGTAATTCACCCCTCCACTTT. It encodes CASSSSQGHGNSPLHF.

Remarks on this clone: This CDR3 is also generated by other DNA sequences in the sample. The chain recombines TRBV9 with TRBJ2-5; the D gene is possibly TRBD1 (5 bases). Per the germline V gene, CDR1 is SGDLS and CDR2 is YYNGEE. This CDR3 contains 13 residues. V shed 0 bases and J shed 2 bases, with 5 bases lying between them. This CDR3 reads CASSVGQQETQYF. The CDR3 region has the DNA TGTGCCAGCAGCGTAGGACAGCAAGAGACCCAGTACTTC.

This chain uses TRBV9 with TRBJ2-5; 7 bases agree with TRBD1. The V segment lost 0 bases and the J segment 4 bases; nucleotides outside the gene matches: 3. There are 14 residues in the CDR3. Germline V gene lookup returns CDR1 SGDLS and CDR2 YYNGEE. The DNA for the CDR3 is TGTGCCAGCAGCGTAGGGGGGACAGTAGAGACCCAGTACTTC. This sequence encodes CASSVGGTVETQYF. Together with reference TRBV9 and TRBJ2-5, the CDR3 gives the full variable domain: DSGVTQTPKHLITATGQRVTLRCSPRSGDLSVYWYQQSLDQGLQFLIQYYNGEERAKGNILERFSAQQFPDLHSELNLSSLELGDSALYFCASSVGGTVETQYFGPGTRLLVL.

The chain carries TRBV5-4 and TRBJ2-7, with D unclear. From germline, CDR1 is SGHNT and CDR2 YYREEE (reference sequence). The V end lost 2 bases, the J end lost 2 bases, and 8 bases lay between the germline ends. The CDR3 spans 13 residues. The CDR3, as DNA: TGTGCCAGCAGCTTACCAGAAGCCTACGAGCAGTACTTC. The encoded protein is CASSLPEAYEQYF.

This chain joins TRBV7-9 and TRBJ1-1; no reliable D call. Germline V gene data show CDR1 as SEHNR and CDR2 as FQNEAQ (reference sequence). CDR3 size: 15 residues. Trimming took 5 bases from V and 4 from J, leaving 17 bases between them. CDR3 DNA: TGTGCCAGCAGCCCCCCAGGCCGACGGGGCACTGAAGCTTTCTTT. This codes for CASSPPGRRGTEAFF. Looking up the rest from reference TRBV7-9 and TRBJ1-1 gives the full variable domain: DTGVSQNPRHKITKRGQNVTFRCDPISEHNRLYWYRQTLGQGPEFLTYFQNEAQLEKSRLLSDRFSAERPKGSFSTLEIQRTEQGDSAMYLCASSPPGRRGTEAFFGQGTRLTVV.

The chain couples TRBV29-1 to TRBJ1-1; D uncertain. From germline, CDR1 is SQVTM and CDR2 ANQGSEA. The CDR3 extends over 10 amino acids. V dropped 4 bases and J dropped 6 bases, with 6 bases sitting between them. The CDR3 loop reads CSVANAEAFF. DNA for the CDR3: TGCAGCGTTGCCAATGCTGAAGCTTTCTTT.

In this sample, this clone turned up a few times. CDR3 sequence (DNA): TGTGCCACCAACATGTTTGGCTCGAACACTGAAGCTTTCTTT. This codes for CATNMFGSNTEAFF. The chain has TRBV6-1 and TRBJ1-1; D is ambiguous. The V end lost 10 bases, the J end lost 1 base, and 16 bases lay between the germline ends. The CDR3 sequence is 14 residues long. Germline V lookup: CDR1 MNHNS, CDR2 SASEGT.

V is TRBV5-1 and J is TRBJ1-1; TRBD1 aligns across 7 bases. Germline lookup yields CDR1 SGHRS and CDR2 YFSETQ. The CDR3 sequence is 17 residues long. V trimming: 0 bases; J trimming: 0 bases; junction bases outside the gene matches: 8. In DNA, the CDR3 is TGCGCCAGCAGCTTGGCCCCACCGGGACAGCTGAACACTGAAGCTTTCTTT. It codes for CASSLAPPGQLNTEAFF.

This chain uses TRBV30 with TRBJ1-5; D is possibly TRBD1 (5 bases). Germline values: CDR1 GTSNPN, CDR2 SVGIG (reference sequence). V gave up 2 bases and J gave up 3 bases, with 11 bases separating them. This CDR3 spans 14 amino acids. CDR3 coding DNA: TGTGCCTGGAGTCCAGGGAATTTCAATCAGCCCCAGCATTTT. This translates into CAWSPGNFNQPQHF.

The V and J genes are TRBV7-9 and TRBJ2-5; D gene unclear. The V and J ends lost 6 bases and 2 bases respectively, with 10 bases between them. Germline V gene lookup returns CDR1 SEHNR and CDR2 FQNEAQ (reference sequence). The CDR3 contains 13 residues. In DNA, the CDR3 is TGTGCCAGCAGACAAAGACAACAAGAGACCCAGTACTTC. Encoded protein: CASRQRQQETQYF. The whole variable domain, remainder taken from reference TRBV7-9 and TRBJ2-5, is DTGVSQNPRHKITKRGQNVTFRCDPISEHNRLYWYRQTLGQGPEFLTYFQNEAQLEKSRLLSDRFSAERPKGSFSTLEIQRTEQGDSAMYLCASRQRQQETQYFGPGTRLLVL.

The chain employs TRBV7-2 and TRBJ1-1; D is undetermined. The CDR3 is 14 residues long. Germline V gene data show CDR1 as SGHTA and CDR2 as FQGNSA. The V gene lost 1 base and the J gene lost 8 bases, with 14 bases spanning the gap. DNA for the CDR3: TGTGCCAGCAGCTTAGTGTTAAGCGGCGGAGAAGCTTTCTTT. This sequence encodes CASSLVLSGGEAFF.

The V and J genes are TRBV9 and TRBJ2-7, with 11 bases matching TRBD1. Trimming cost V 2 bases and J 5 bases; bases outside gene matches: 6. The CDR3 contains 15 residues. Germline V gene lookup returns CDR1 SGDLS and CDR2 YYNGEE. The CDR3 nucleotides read TGTGCCAGCAGCGTCGGACAGGGGGCCTTCAACGAGCAGTACTTC. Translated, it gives CASSVGQGAFNEQYF.

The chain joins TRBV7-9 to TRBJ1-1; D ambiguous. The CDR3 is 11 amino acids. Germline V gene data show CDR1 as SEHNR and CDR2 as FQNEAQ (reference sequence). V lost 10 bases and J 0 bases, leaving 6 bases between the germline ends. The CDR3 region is CATSMNTEAFF. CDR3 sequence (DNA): TGTGCCACTAGCATGAACACTGAAGCTTTCTTT.

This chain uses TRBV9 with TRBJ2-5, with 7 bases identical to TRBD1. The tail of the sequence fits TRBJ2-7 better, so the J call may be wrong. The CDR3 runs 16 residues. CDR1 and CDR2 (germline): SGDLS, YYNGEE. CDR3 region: CASSPNRGYGAYEQYF. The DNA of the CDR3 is TGTGCCAGCAGCCCCAACAGGGGCTACGGGGCCTACGAGCAGTACTTC.

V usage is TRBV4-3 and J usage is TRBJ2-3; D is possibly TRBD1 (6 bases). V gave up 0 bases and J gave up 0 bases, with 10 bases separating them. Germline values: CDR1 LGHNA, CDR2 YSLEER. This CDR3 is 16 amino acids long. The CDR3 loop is CASSQEARGSTDTQYF. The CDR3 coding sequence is TGCGCCAGCAGCCAAGAAGCTAGGGGGAGCACAGATACGCAGTATTTT.